This TCR beta chain was documented in a study of cytomegalovirus exposure and HLA in healthy donors. Whole-study findings and limits: By HLA locus, TCR association rates varied in a later analysis, with DRB1 showing the most and HLA-C the fewest.

As concerns this clone: No antigen is known for it.

The PCR made use of 60 Vbeta and 13 Jbeta primers. Here immunoSEQ multiplex PCR was the method, and the copy in TCRdb shows in-frame clones only, minus some. The sample has some 190,000 clones, 81% seen once. CDR1 and CDR2 from the germline V gene are SGHVS and FNYEAQ. CDR3 size: 16 residues. Trimming cost V 5 bases and J 4 bases, with 18 bases left between them. Source material: PBMCs. The clonotype was recovered from a man aged 18 to 30 in good health and CMV-seronegative. The chain is built from TRBV7-6 and TRBJ2-1, with TRBD1 as a possible D gene (5 bases). The CDR3 sequence: CASSGRQRVEYNEQFF. The CDR3 nucleotides are TGTGCCAGCAGCGGAAGACAGCGAGTGGAGTACAATGAGCAGTTCTTC.